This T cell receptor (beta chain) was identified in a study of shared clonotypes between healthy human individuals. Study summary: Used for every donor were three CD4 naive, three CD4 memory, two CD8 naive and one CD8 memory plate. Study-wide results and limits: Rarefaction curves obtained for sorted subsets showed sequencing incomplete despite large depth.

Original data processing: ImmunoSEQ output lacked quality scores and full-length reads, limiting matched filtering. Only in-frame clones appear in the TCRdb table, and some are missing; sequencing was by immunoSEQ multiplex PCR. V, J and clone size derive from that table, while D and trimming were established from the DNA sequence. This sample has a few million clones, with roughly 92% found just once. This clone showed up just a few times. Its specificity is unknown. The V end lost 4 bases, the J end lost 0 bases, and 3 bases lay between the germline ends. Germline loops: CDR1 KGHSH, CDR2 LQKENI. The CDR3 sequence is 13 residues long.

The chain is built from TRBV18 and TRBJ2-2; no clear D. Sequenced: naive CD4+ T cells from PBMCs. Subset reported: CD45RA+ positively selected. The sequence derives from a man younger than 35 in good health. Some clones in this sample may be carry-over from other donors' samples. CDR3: CASSLPNTGELFF. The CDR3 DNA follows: TGTGCCAGCTCACTACCGAACACCGGGGAGCTGTTTTTT.